These 32 T cell receptor beta chains were sequenced from one sample in a study of identical twins. Each CDR3 protein gets one entry after TCRdb re-called the 5' RACE reads with MiXCR. The sample lists around 670,000 distinct CDR3 sequences; less than 7% were seen once. Sequencing was done on a sample of naive T cells sorted from blood. Receptor source: a man between 18 and 29 years old in good health.

This clonotype was seen only a few times. This chain links TRBV5-6 with TRBJ2-7; 11 bases agree with TRBD2. Germline V gene data show CDR1 as SGHDT and CDR2 as YYEEEE. The V segment lost 6 bases and the J segment 6 bases; nucleotides outside the gene matches: 8. The CDR3 length is 14 residues. The CDR3 spells CASTPGLAEPEQYF. The CDR3 DNA reads as TGTGCCAGCACCCCGGGACTAGCGGAACCCGAGCAGTACTTC.

This clonotype occurred many times. V usage is TRBV9 and J usage is TRBJ2-4, with D tentatively TRBD1 or TRBD2 (6 bases each). The germline CDR1 and CDR2 sequences are SGDLS and YYNGEE. CDR3 length: 12 amino acids. Trimming pared 3 bases from V and 12 bases from J, leaving 13 bases between. Here the CDR3 reads CASSDSGGGQYF. CDR3 in DNA: TGTGCCAGCAGCGACTCCGGAGGGGGTCAGTACTTC.

Notes on this clonotype: A much larger clonotype is one base distant, so this may be a read error. This rearrangement joins TRBV11-2 to TRBJ1-1; 7 bases map to TRBD1. Germline assignment: CDR1 SGHAT and CDR2 FQNNGV. CDR3 length equals 15 residues. The CDR3 DNA reads TGTGCCAGCAGCCCTCCCCGACAGGGTGACACTGAAGCTTGCTTT. This translates into CASSPPRQGDTEACF. The full variable domain, with the rest looked up from reference TRBV11-2 and TRBJ1-1, is EAGVAQSPRYKIIEKRQSVAFWCNPISGHATLYWYQQILGQGPKLLIQFQNNGVVDDSQLPKDRFSAERLKGVDSTLKIQPAKLEDSAVYLCASSPPRQGDTEACFGQGTRLTVV.

The table lists this clonotype with many counts. V is TRBV7-2 and J is TRBJ2-7; D is possibly TRBD1 (6 bases). The length of the CDR3 is 13 residues. Deletions cut 1 base from V and 9 bases from J, with 13 bases between. Germline V lookup: CDR1 SGHTA, CDR2 FQGNSA. The CDR3 region is CASSLGSQGTQYF. The CDR3, as DNA: TGTGCCAGCAGCTTAGGATCGCAGGGGACGCAGTACTTC. Drawing the rest from reference TRBV7-2 and TRBJ2-7, the complete variable domain is GAGVSQSPSNKVTEKGKDVELRCDPISGHTALYWYRQSLGQGLEFLIYFQGNSAPDKSGLPSDRFSAERTGGSVSTLTIQRTQQEDSAVYLCASSLGSQGTQYFGPGTRLTVT.

This clonotype was detected only a few times. The V and J genes are TRBV4-3 and TRBJ2-2, with D possibly TRBD1 on 5 matching bases. From germline, CDR1 is LGHNA and CDR2 YSLEER. The V gene lost 0 bases and the J gene lost 7 bases, with 15 bases spanning the gap. CDR3 length equals 16 residues. DNA of the CDR3: TGCGCCAGCAGCCAAGATCAAATGAAAGGGGTCGGGGAGCTGTTTTTT. This sequence encodes CASSQDQMKGVGELFF.

The V and J genes are TRBV20-1 and TRBJ2-3; 9 nucleotides line up with TRBD1. Germline V gene data show CDR1 as DFQATT and CDR2 as SNEGSKA (reference sequence). This CDR3 comprises 14 residues. V lost 2 bases to trimming and J lost 4 bases; unmatched junction nucleotides: 4. The CDR3, as DNA: TGCAGTGCTAGAAGGGACAGGGCGGCAGATACGCAGTATTTT. Its translation is CSARRDRAADTQYF.

In its sample, this clonotype was seen once. CDR3 nucleotides: TGTGCCTGGAGTGGTTTGGGGGCCTCTCCCCGGGAGCTGTTTTTT. Translated, it gives CAWSGLGASPRELFF. The V call is TRBV30, the J call TRBJ2-2, with a weak D call TRBD1 (6 bases). The CDR3 is made up of 15 amino acids. V lost 1 base and J 9 bases, leaving 18 bases between the germline ends. Germline CDR1 reads GTSNPN; CDR2 reads SVGIG (reference sequence).

In its sample, this clonotype was seen many times. The chain recombines TRBV5-1 with TRBJ2-3, with D uncertain. This CDR3 is built from 13 residues. Germline CDR1 reads SGHRS; CDR2 reads YFSETQ. The V end was cut by 0 bases, the J end by 6 bases, with 8 bases between. CDR3 coding DNA: TGCGCCAGCAGCTTGGTGGTAACCGATACGCAGTATTTT. Translation: CASSLVVTDTQYF.

There are many counts of this clonotype. The chain uses TRBV20-1 and TRBJ2-5; the match to TRBD1 covers 9 bases. Germline loops: CDR1 DFQATT, CDR2 SNEGSKA (reference sequence). The CDR3 totals 15 residues. V lost 0 bases to trimming and J lost 5 bases; unmatched junction nucleotides: 7. The CDR3 DNA sequence: TGCAGTGCTAGAGACCTCAGGACAGGGGTGGAGACCCAGTACTTC. This gives the protein CSARDLRTGVETQYF.

This clonotype was observed at least ten times. The chain has TRBV9 and TRBJ2-1; the match to TRBD1 covers 8 bases. This CDR3 is built from 14 residues. Per the germline V gene, CDR1 is SGDLS and CDR2 is YYNGEE. V trimming: 4 bases; J trimming: 8 bases; junction bases outside the gene matches: 8. The CDR3 sequence: CASSKDRDGDEQFF. CDR3 bases: TGTGCCAGCAGCAAGGACAGGGATGGAGATGAGCAGTTCTTC.

This clonotype was detected many times. V is TRBV5-1 and J is TRBJ1-2, with 10 bases aligning to TRBD1. The CDR3 is made up of 16 amino acids. The germline V gene encodes CDR1 SGHRS and CDR2 YFSETQ. V was pared by 4 bases and J by 5 bases, with 11 bases of the junction left unmatched. Here the CDR3 DNA reads TGCGCCAGCAGCGAAAGGGACAGGGGAAGAGATTATGGCTACACCTTC. It codes for CASSERDRGRDYGYTF.

This clonotype was found a few times. V and J are TRBV28 and TRBJ2-2, with TRBD2 matching over 8 bases. The CDR3 is 14 amino acids. V was pared by 6 bases and J by 3 bases, with 3 bases of the junction left unmatched. Germline CDR1 is MDHEN and CDR2 is SYDVKM. The chain's CDR3 is CASRRGGDTGELFF. The CDR3 DNA follows: TGTGCCAGCAGACGGGGGGGTGACACCGGGGAGCTGTTTTTT.

The sample holds a few counts of this clonotype. The chain's CDR3 is CASSLGTLSTETQYF. The CDR3 DNA follows: TGTGCCAGCAGCTTAGGGACACTCTCGACGGAGACCCAGTACTTC. This chain links TRBV7-9 with TRBJ2-5; TRBD1 might be the D (5 bases). The CDR3 covers 15 residues. The germline V gene has CDR1 SEHNR and CDR2 FQNEAQ (reference sequence). V was clipped by 1 base and J by 5 bases, with 14 bases between them.

This clonotype was found a few times. The chain couples TRBV6-1 to TRBJ2-4; D not resolved. Trimming pared 2 bases from V and 8 bases from J, leaving 13 bases between. CDR3 length equals 14 residues. CDR1 MNHNS and CDR2 SASEGT come from the germline V gene. CDR3 protein: CASSEPSIVDIQYF. CDR3 DNA: TGTGCCAGCAGTGAACCCTCTATAGTGGACATTCAGTACTTC.

This clonotype was detected only a few times. V gene TRBV4-3 combines with J gene TRBJ2-1; D is possibly TRBD2 (6 bases). This CDR3 has 13 amino acids. V gave up 2 bases and J gave up 10 bases, with 12 bases separating them. Germline V gene lookup returns CDR1 LGHNA and CDR2 YSLEER. The CDR3 protein is CASSQFAEGEQFF. The DNA of the CDR3 is TGCGCCAGCAGCCAATTCGCGGAGGGAGAGCAGTTCTTC.

This clonotype was observed many times. V usage is TRBV20-1 and J usage is TRBJ2-7; D call uncertain. This CDR3 has 14 residues. V lost 4 bases and J lost 2, with 15 bases in between. CDR1 is DFQATT, CDR2 SNEGSKA, per germline (reference sequence). CDR3 nucleotide sequence: TGCAGTGCTACTTCCGGGCCGATAACCTACGAGCAGTACGTC. Its translation: CSATSGPITYEQYV.

This clonotype was observed at least ten times. V is TRBV12-3 or TRBV12-4 and J is TRBJ1-2; the D gene is possibly TRBD1 (6 bases). The CDR3 has 13 amino acids. The V and J ends lost 3 bases and 4 bases respectively, with 9 bases between them. CDR3 residues: CASSLIGGYGYTF. The CDR3 bases are TGTGCCAGCAGTTTGATAGGGGGCTATGGCTACACCTTC.

The chain joins TRBV3-1 to TRBJ2-5; D might be TRBD2 (6 bases). The CDR3 spans 17 residues. Germline loops: CDR1 LGHDT, CDR2 YNNKEL (reference sequence). Trimming left V 1 base short and J 0 bases short, with 15 bases between. CDR3 protein: CASSQVSGGTYQETQYF. The CDR3 coding sequence is TGTGCCAGCAGCCAAGTCTCAGGCGGGACGTACCAAGAGACCCAGTACTTC.

This clonotype was counted between two and nine times. The chain employs TRBV10-3 and TRBJ1-4; the match to TRBD1 covers 7 bases. Trimming took 10 bases from V and 8 from J; bases not matched to a gene: 10. CDR1 and CDR2 (germline): ENHRY, SYGVKD. This CDR3 is built from 13 residues. The CDR3 here is CATRIDREEKLFF. In DNA form, the CDR3 reads TGTGCCACCAGGATCGACAGGGAAGAAAAACTGTTTTTT.

This clonotype has more than one count but fewer than ten. V and J are TRBV12-3 or TRBV12-4 and TRBJ2-5; the D is unclear. V was cut by 10 bases and J by 6 bases, with 12 bases left in between. This CDR3 has 11 amino acids. The DNA of the CDR3 is TGTGCCATTTTGACTGAGAAGACCCAGTACTTC. Amino acid sequence: CAILTEKTQYF.

Of note for this clonotype: A far larger clone is off by one base, so a read error is likely. This sequence joins TRBV7-9 and TRBJ2-1; TRBD2 might be the D (6 bases). Between the trimmed V and J ends, which lost 5 bases and 9 bases, there was a span of 8 bases. The CDR3 covers 11 residues. In germline, CDR1 is SEHNR, CDR2 FQNEAQ (reference sequence). CDR3 DNA: TGTGCCAGCAGCCGGGGGAGTGAGCAGTTCTTC. Translation: CASSRGSEQFF.

This clonotype occurred many times. The rearrangement joins TRBV12-3 or TRBV12-4 to TRBJ2-2, with D tentatively TRBD2 (5 bases). Trimming removed 6 bases from V and 6 bases from J, with 11 bases in between. The CDR3 has 13 amino acids. For the CDR3, the DNA is TGTGCCAGCAGCCTCCAGCGGTCCGGGGAGCTGTTTTTT. Translation gives CASSLQRSGELFF.

This clonotype was observed a few times. This chain joins TRBV12-3 or TRBV12-4 and TRBJ2-3, with TRBD2 identical over 8 bases. Trimming cost V 6 bases and J 2 bases; bases outside gene matches: 7. The CDR3 sequence is 15 residues long. DNA for the CDR3: TGTGCCAGCAGGCAGCGGGAGAATCCCACAGATACGCAGTATTTT. This codes for CASRQRENPTDTQYF.

The chain links TRBV20-1 to TRBJ2-5; D uncertain. The ends were cut back, 3 bases at V and 5 bases at J, with 7 bases in the middle. The CDR3 is made up of 11 amino acids. Per germline, CDR1 DFQATT and CDR2 SNEGSKA (reference sequence). This CDR3 reads CSASRLETQYF. CDR3 DNA: TGCAGTGCTAGTCGGTTGGAGACCCAGTACTTC.

CDR3 region: CSASDRRETQYF. The CDR3, as DNA: TGCAGTGCCTCGGACAGGCGGGAGACCCAGTACTTC. The V and J genes are TRBV20-1 and TRBJ2-5; TRBD1 matches 7 bases. The V gene end was trimmed by 6 bases and the J gene end by 5 bases; junction bases not matched to a gene: 6. CDR1 is DFQATT and CDR2 is SNEGSKA in the germline V gene (reference sequence). The CDR3 has 12 amino acids.

The gene calls are TRBV5-1 and TRBJ1-1; D possibly corresponds to TRBD1 (5 bases). The CDR3 runs 15 residues. Germline V gene data show CDR1 as SGHRS and CDR2 as YFSETQ. V lost 4 bases, J lost 9 bases, and 22 bases lay in between. The CDR3 loop is CASSLEGRSSGKAFF. The CDR3 DNA follows: TGCGCCAGCAGCCTGGAGGGACGTTCGTCTGGGAAAGCTTTCTTT.

This clonotype came up many times. The V call is TRBV20-1, the J call TRBJ1-1, with D perhaps TRBD1 (6 bases). The CDR3 runs 12 residues. V lost 7 bases to trimming and J lost 1 base, with 10 bases between them. The germline V gene has CDR1 DFQATT and CDR2 SNEGSKA (reference sequence). The DNA for the CDR3 is TGCAGTGTGGGCAGGGGGAACACTGAAGCTTTCTTT. It encodes CSVGRGNTEAFF.

This clonotype appeared many times. The V gene is TRBV29-1, the J gene TRBJ2-1; 8 nucleotides align to TRBD2. CDR3 length: 12 amino acids. Germline lookup yields CDR1 SQVTM and CDR2 ANQGSEA. V lost 5 bases to trimming and J lost 6 bases; unmatched junction nucleotides: 3. As DNA, the CDR3 is TGCAGCGTTATTACTAGCGGCAATGAGCAGTTCTTC. Encoded protein: CSVITSGNEQFF.

In its sample, this clonotype was seen once. The V gene is TRBV20-1, the J gene TRBJ2-1, with 13 bases matching TRBD2. J lost 7 bases, V lost 3 bases, and 12 bases had no gene match. The V gene's germline CDR1 is DFQATT and CDR2 SNEGSKA (reference sequence). The CDR3 runs to 17 residues. The CDR3 region is CSARAYTETSGRNEQFF. DNA for the CDR3: TGCAGTGCTAGGGCCTACACCGAGACTAGCGGGAGGAATGAGCAGTTCTTC.

This clonotype was seen only a few times. The V call is TRBV6-1, the J call TRBJ2-5; TRBD2 matches 7 bases. V was clipped by 6 bases and J by 5 bases; unmatched bases: 9. CDR1 and CDR2 (germline): MNHNS, SASEGT. The CDR3 sequence is 14 residues long. The CDR3: CASSRGEGWETQYF. CDR3 nucleotides: TGTGCCAGCAGCCGCGGGGAGGGTTGGGAGACCCAGTACTTC.

The CDR3 DNA sequence: TGTGCCAGCAGCCAAGTAACAGGTCCAGGGTGGTCCTACAATGAGCAGTTCTTC. It yields the protein CASSQVTGPGWSYNEQFF. The chain joins TRBV3-1 to TRBJ2-1, with D tentatively TRBD1 (5 bases). Trimming took off 1 base at V and 1 base at J, with 17 bases between the two ends. CDR3 size: 18 residues. Germline lookup yields CDR1 LGHDT and CDR2 YNNKEL (reference sequence).

This clonotype was seen repeatedly, ten times or more. As DNA, the CDR3 is TGCGCCAGCAGCGCGACAGGTTTGGATGAAGGTCGGAGGACGCAGTATTTT. Translated, it gives CASSATGLDEGRRTQYF. V gene TRBV5-1 combines with J gene TRBJ2-3; D is perhaps TRBD1 (6 bases). Per germline, CDR1 SGHRS and CDR2 YFSETQ. V lost 4 bases and J 9 bases, leaving 27 bases between the germline ends. This CDR3 is built from 17 residues.